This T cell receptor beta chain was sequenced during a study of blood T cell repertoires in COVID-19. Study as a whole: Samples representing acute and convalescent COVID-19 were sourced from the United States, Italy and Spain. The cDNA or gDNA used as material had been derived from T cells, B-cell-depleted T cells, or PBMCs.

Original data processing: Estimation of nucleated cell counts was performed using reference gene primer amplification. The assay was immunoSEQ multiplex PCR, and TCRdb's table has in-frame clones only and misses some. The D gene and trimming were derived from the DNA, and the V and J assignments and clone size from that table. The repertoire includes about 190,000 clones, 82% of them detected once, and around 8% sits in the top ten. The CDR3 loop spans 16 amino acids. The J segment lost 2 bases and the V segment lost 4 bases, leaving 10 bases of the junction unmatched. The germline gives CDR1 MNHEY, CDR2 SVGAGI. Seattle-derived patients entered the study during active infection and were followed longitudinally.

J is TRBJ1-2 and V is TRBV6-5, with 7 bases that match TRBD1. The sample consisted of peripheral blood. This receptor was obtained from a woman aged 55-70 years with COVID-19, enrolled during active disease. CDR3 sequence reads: CASSWALGTDNYGYTF. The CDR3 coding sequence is TGTGCCAGCAGTTGGGCCCTCGGGACAGACAACTATGGCTACACCTTC.